The 7 T cell receptor beta chains below were found in one sample sequenced in a study of CD8 T cells in Susac syndrome (dated by TCRdb to 2018 to 2020). The method was the immunoSEQ multiplex PCR assay. RNA was extracted with the RNeasy kit and about 0.45 to 1 ug was reverse transcribed using random hexamers. The public reads were run again by TCRdb, first through fastp at Q25 and then through MiXCR, and only productive beta chains were kept. Each CDR3 protein appears once, grouped with its most common genes and DNA. Counted in this sample were around 280,000 distinct CDR3 sequences; 70% to 90% of them appeared once. About 0.11% of the sample rests with the top ten. The specimen sequenced was CD8+ T cells from PBMCs. These receptors were taken from a human donor with multiple sclerosis.

This sequence joins TRBV4-1 and TRBJ2-1; no reliable D call. This CDR3 region has 14 residues. Per germline, CDR1 MGHRA and CDR2 YSYEKL. Trimming pared 4 bases from V and 4 bases from J, leaving 11 bases between. CDR3 coding DNA: TGCGCCAGCAGCCCTCTGCGAAGGTACAATGAGCAGTTCTTC. Translated: CASSPLRRYNEQFF.

The count of this clonotype is one. The genes are TRBV6-2 or TRBV6-3 and TRBJ2-3; D is undetermined. Germline V gives CDR1 MNHEY, CDR2 SVGEGT. There are 15 residues in the CDR3. Trimming shortened V by 0 bases and J by 2 bases, and 9 bases separated the two germline ends. The CDR3 reads CASSYSTRNTDTQYF. CDR3 bases: TGTGCCAGCAGTTACTCGACGAGAAACACAGATACGCAGTATTTT.

The genes are TRBV20-1 and TRBJ2-1, with 9 bases fitting TRBD1. V lost 2 bases and J lost 8; bases outside the gene matches: 7. Germline V gives CDR1 DFQATT, CDR2 SNEGSKA (reference sequence). This CDR3 comprises 14 residues. CDR3: CSARRDREAYEQFF. The CDR3 nucleotides read TGCAGTGCTAGAAGGGACAGGGAGGCCTATGAGCAGTTCTTC.

This chain connects TRBV27 to TRBJ1-5; weak D call: TRBD1 (6 bases). Trimming pared 4 bases from V and 0 bases from J, leaving 10 bases between. CDR1 and CDR2 (germline): MNHEY, SMNVEV (reference sequence). The CDR3 has 15 residues. The CDR3 DNA reads TGTGCCAGCAGTTCGGGACACTATAGCAATCAGCCCCAGCATTTT. This codes for CASSSGHYSNQPQHF.

This chain links TRBV27 with TRBJ1-5; no reliable D call. The length of the CDR3 is 11 residues. Trimming left V 9 bases short and J 0 bases short, with 3 bases between. Germline lookup yields CDR1 MNHEY and CDR2 SMNVEV (reference sequence). Here the CDR3 DNA reads TGTGCCAGTGGTAGCAATCAGCCCCAGCATTTT. Its protein product is CASGSNQPQHF.

The chain recombines TRBV15 with TRBJ1-2; D is unclear. V was pared by 1 base and J by 4 bases, with 13 bases between. CDR3 length equals 15 residues. CDR1 and CDR2 (germline): LNHNV, YYDKDF (reference sequence). In DNA form, the CDR3 reads TGTGCCACCAGCAGAGTGGTTGGCGGTCCCTATGGCTACACCTTC. This codes for CATSRVVGGPYGYTF.

J is TRBJ1-6 and V is TRBV11-2; perhaps TRBD1 as D (5 bases). The V gene lost 2 bases and the J gene lost 14 bases, with 10 bases spanning the gap. Germline CDR1 SGHAT, CDR2 FQNNGV. The CDR3 contains 12 residues. This CDR3 is CASSLRDLALHF. CDR3 DNA sequence: TGTGCCAGCAGCTTACGGGACCTAGCCCTCCACTTT. The full variable domain, completed using reference TRBV11-2 and TRBJ1-6, is EAGVAQSPRYKIIEKRQSVAFWCNPISGHATLYWYQQILGQGPKLLIQFQNNGVVDDSQLPKDRFSAERLKGVDSTLKIQPAKLEDSAVYLCASSLRDLALHFGNGTRLTVT.